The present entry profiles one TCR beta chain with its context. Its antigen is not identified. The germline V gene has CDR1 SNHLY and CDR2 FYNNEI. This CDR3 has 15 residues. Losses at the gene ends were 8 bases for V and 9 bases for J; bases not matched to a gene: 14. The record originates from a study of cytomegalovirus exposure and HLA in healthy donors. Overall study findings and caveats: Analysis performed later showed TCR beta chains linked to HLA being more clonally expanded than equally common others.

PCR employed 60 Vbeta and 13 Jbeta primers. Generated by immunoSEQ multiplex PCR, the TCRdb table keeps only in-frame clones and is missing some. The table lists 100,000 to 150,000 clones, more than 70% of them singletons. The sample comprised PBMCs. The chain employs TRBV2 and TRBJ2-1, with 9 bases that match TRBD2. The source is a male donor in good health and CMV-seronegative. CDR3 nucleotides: TGTGCCAGCTACCTGGGGGGACTAGCACGTAGTGAGCAGTTCTTC. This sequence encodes CASYLGGLARSEQFF.